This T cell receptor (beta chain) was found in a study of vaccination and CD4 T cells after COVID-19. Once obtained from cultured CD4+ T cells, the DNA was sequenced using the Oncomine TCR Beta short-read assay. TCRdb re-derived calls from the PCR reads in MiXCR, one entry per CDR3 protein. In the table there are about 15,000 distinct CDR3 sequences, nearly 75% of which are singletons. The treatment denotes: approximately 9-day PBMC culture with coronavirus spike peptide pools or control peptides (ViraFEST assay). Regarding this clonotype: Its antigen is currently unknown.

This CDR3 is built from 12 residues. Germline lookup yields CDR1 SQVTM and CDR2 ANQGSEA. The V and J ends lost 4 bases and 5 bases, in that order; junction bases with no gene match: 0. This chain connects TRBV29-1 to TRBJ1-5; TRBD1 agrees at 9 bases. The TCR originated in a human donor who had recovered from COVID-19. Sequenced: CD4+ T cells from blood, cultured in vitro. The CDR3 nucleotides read TGCAGCGTTGGGACAGGGGATCAGCCCCAGCATTTT. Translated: CSVGTGDQPQHF.